The text below deals with one T cell receptor (beta chain). This specimen comes from a study of T-cell reconstitution after alpha-beta-depleted transplantation in children. CDR3 size: 14 residues. CDR1 is ENHRY, CDR2 SYGVKD, per germline. The J segment lost 3 bases and the V segment lost 6 bases, leaving 8 bases of the junction unmatched. The TCRbeta library incorporated unique molecular identifiers. TCRdb ran MiXCR on the PCR reads and lists one entry per CDR3 protein. In the table there are around 360,000 distinct CDR3 sequences, approximately 10% of which are singletons. This chain uses TRBV10-3 with TRBJ2-7; TRBD2 matches 7 bases. This specimen consisted of PBMCs from the stem cell graft donor, obtained from the stem cell graft. This sequence originates from a human donor who donated a stem cell graft to a child with acute lymphoblastic leukemia. CDR3 sequence (DNA): TGTGCCATCAGCCGGGGAGGGTCTGGCTACGAGCAGTACTTC. This sequence encodes CAISRGGSGYEQYF.